The TCR beta chain under discussion was sequenced for a study of blood T cell repertoires in COVID-19. Generated by immunoSEQ multiplex PCR, the TCRdb table keeps only in-frame clones and is missing some. The table has approximately 190,000 clones, approximately 90% seen once; the top ten hold roughly 25%. This CDR3 has 14 residues. In germline, CDR1 is SGHRS, CDR2 YFSETQ. With 1 base removed from V and 4 bases from J, the gap between germline ends came to 11 bases. The sequence was obtained from a woman in her 40s in a cohort exposed to, infected with or recovered from COVID-19 (not recorded which). Sequenced: PBMCs or T cells enriched from blood (not recorded which). The chain links TRBV5-1 to TRBJ1-1; possible D gene TRBD1, 5 bases. The CDR3 protein is CASSLRGVGTEAFF. The CDR3 coding sequence is TGCGCCAGCAGCTTGCGGGGGGTAGGCACTGAAGCTTTCTTT.